This TCR beta chain was observed in a study of T-cell reconstitution after alpha-beta-depleted transplantation in children. Whole-study results and caveats: Surviving recipient T cells and intrathymic progenitors accounted for some patients' high TCRbeta diversity at day 60. It was newly produced T cells that mostly accounted for T-cell counts and diversity one year after transplant.

Germline V gene sequence: CDR1 LGHNA, CDR2 YSLEER. V gave up 5 bases and J gave up 2 bases, with 19 bases separating them. The CDR3 is made up of 17 amino acids. A TCRbeta library incorporating unique molecular identifiers was prepared. MiXCR, applied by TCRdb to the PCR reads, yields one record per CDR3 protein. The sample holds around 960,000 distinct CDR3 sequences, about 26% seen once. Details on this clonotype: Its cognate antigen is unknown.

The sequencing here drew on PBMCs, mostly from graft donor cells, taken 360 days after TCRalphabeta/CD19-depleted stem cell transplant. This chain uses TRBV4-3 with TRBJ2-1; the D gene is possibly TRBD1 (7 bases). The source of this sequence is a boy less than two years old who had a stem cell transplant for SCID, so the T cells may come from the graft donor. CDR3 coding DNA: TGCGCCAGCAGCGACCCCCAGGGGGGCGGCCCCTACAATGAGCAGTTCTTC. As protein: CASSDPQGGGPYNEQFF.